This is a list of T cell receptor beta chains from one sample in a study of blood T cell repertoires in COVID-19. Repertoires were generated with immunoSEQ multiplex PCR, while TCRdb's copy carries only in-frame clones and drops some. The sample lists some 670,000 clones, approximately 90% occurring once. The sequencing sample was made of peripheral blood. These receptors were collected from a woman under 30 with acute or convalescent COVID-19. Both conserved end residues are part of each CDR3. The D gene is left open where the match is weak. Expanded clones are given a class, and other clones once, few, many or no size at all.

d_call,clone_size,v_call,j_call,cdr3_aa,cdr3_nt
NA,NA,TRBV21-1,TRBJ2-5,CASSKVGQERQETQYF,TGTGCCAGCAGCAAAGTCGGACAGGAACGCCAAGAGACCCAGTACTTC
TRBD1,few,TRBV28,TRBJ1-6,CASSSNRGRSYNSPLHF,TGTGCCAGCAGTTCGAACAGGGGAAGGTCCTATAATTCACCCCTCCACTTT
NA,once,TRBV6-6,TRBJ1-2,CATIPMGGNYGYTF,TGTGCCACCATACCGATGGGGGGAAACTATGGCTACACCTTC
TRBD2,NA,TRBV4-1,TRBJ2-1,CASSQEPPLAGSYNEQFF,TGCGCCAGCAGCCAAGAACCCCCATTAGCGGGTTCCTACAATGAGCAGTTCTTC
TRBD2,NA,TRBV25-1,TRBJ2-5,CASSDPLAGVARETQYF,TGTGCCAGCAGTGACCCCCTAGCGGGGGTCGCTCGGGAGACCCAGTACTTC
NA,NA,TRBV12-5,TRBJ2-7,CASGSGPHGLRGPYEQYF,TGTGCTAGTGGTTCGGGGCCTCACGGGTTGCGGGGGCCCTACGAGCAGTACTTC
TRBD1,NA,TRBV4-3,TRBJ1-5,CASSQGTGGNQPQHF,TGCGCCAGCAGCCAAGGGACAGGGGGCAATCAGCCCCAGCATTTT
TRBD2,NA,TRBV5-5,TRBJ2-1,CASSSAPLAEQNNEQFF,TGTGCCAGCAGCTCCGCCCCGCTAGCGGAGCAAAACAATGAGCAGTTCTTC
TRBD1,NA,TRBV5-6,TRBJ1-2,CASSPGQGLTDYGYTF,TGTGCCAGCAGCCCGGGACAGGGGCTTACCGACTATGGCTACACCTTC
NA,once,TRBV5-5,TRBJ1-2,CASSYQTPGENF,TGTGCCAGCAGCTATCAGACCCCAGGGGAAAATTTC
NA,NA,TRBV5-6,TRBJ2-2,CASSFYGANTGELFF,TGTGCCAGCAGCTTCTATGGGGCTAACACCGGGGAGCTGTTTTTT
TRBD1,NA,TRBV5-6,TRBJ2-7,CASSLGQGHEQYF,TGTGCCAGCAGCCTGGGACAGGGCCACGAGCAGTACTTC
TRBD1,NA,TRBV5-1,TRBJ2-1,CASSLEGQGGNEQFF,TGCGCCAGCAGCTTGGAAGGACAGGGCGGCAATGAGCAGTTCTTC
NA,NA,TRBV7-3,TRBJ2-1,CASSPNLLDNEQFF,TGTGCCAGCAGCCCCAATTTACTCGACAATGAGCAGTTCTTC